This paragraph covers one T cell receptor (beta chain) sequence. What this receptor recognizes is not known. Base qualities are not recorded, but no much larger clone differs from it by a single base. Measured from the cysteine to the phenylalanine, the CDR3 is 15 residues long. Only the CDR3 portion is preserved as DNA: 45 bases, with reading frame beginning at the first base. From the germline V gene, CDR1 is KGHSH and CDR2 is LQKENI. V loses 1 base of germline sequence and J loses 4 bases, and the interval between the two ends is 14 bases. In the prospective study, participants were 18 to 89 years old, resided in approximately 22 geographic areas of the United States, and were enrolled through a virtual design. To assign participants to cohorts, the prospective study relied on clinical history that participants themselves reported in a screening survey and a study questionnaire. In the prospective study, mobile phlebotomists collected whole blood, serum and a nasopharyngeal or oropharyngeal swab from each participant. Prospective study participants could optionally give additional blood draws and questionnaires over an approximately two-month period. Before DNA extraction, prospective study blood samples were shipped either frozen or at room temperature.

The sample belongs to a study of blood T cell repertoires in COVID-19 (dated by TCRdb to the early 2020s). Regarding the study in general: Samples covering the acute and convalescent phases of COVID-19 were provided by collaborators in the United States, Italy and Spain. The prospective study material was composed of cDNA or gDNA derived from T cells, B-cell-depleted T cells, or PBMCs. Subjects who had been exposed to COVID-19, were actively infected with it, or had recovered from it provided the deeply sampled blood TCRbeta repertoires that made up the dataset. A freely available public database, intended as a resource for researchers studying the immune response to SARS-CoV-2, is where the repertoires were released. Samples came from the ongoing ImmuneRACE study (first 160 participants) plus 1,254 subjects from 6 global collaborators. A de-identified subject ID, COVID-19 status, age in years and sex were almost always included in the sample metadata. HLA class I and class II types, where available, came from metadata supplied by the sample provider rather than from assay-based typing. Beyond this particular receptor, the publication reports: Clinical and demographic metadata were provided uncurated, with the amount varying by source and participant.

TCRbeta CDR3 regions were amplified from genomic DNA using the immunoSEQ Assay, a bias-controlled multiplex PCR. In the authors' own workflow: The number of nucleated cells in each sample was estimated by amplification of reference gene primers within the assay. To quantify the absolute abundance of each unique TCRbeta CDR3 rearrangement, sequence reads were collapsed and filtered. For each sample, productive Simpson clonality was calculated as the square root of Simpson's diversity index over productive rearrangements. The table comes from immuneACCESS by way of TCRdb, which keeps in-frame sequences with V and J called. Part of the clones is missing from these tables; in studies checked, under half for an unresolved V gene and the rest for unknown reasons. That table supplies the V and J calls and clone size; D and trimming were determined from the DNA. The sample yields 380,000 or so clones; 70% to 90% were counted once. The ten largest account for 0.95% to 1% of the sample.

The sequenced material came from PBMCs or T cells enriched from blood (not recorded which). The chain joins TRBV18 to TRBJ2-7; a tentative D match to TRBD1 spans 5 bases. This sequence originates from a woman in her 30s with acute COVID-19. The nucleotide sequence reads as follows: TGTGCCAGCTCACCACTGGGGCCAAACCAATACGAGCAGTACTTC. Its protein is CASSPLGPNQYEQYF.